This section outlines one T cell receptor beta chain sequence together with its context. Its specificity is not known. Both 60 Vbeta primers and 13 Jbeta primers went into the PCR. Measured with immunoSEQ multiplex PCR; TCRdb has only the in-frame clones, and not every one. The sample lists approximately 89,000 clones, less than 70% occurring once. These data are taken from a study of cytomegalovirus exposure and HLA in healthy donors. General study findings and limits: Accounts indicate the classifier identified cytomegalovirus status with strong specificity and sensitivity. The study put some 160 TCR beta chains on its list as cytomegalovirus-associated.

Sequencing input: PBMCs. The receptor comes from a female donor in good health and CMV-seronegative.

CDR3 nucleotide sequence: TGTGCCAGCAGCTTGGGCCGACAGAGATATGGCTACACCTTC. Translation: CASSLGRQRYGYTF. The V gene is TRBV5-6, the J gene TRBJ1-2; D is possibly TRBD1 (5 bases). The germline V gene encodes CDR1 SGHDT and CDR2 YYEEEE. The CDR3 is 14 residues long. Trimming took off 0 bases at V and 5 bases at J, with 11 bases between the two ends.